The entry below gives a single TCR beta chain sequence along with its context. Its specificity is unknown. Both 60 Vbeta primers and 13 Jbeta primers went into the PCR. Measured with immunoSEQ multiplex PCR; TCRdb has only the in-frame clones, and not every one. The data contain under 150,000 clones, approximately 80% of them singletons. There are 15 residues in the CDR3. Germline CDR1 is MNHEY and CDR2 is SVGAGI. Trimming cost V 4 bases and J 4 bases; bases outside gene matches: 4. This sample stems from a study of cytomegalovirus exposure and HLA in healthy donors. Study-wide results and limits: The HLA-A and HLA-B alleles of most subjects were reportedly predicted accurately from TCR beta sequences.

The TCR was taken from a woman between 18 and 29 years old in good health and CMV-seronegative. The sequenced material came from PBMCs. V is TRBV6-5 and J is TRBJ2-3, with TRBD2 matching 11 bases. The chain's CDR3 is CASSSVAGGSDTQYF. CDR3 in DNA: TGTGCCAGCAGTTCGGTAGCGGGAGGGTCAGATACGCAGTATTTT.